This TCR beta chain was retrieved from a study of PD-L1 blockade in urothelial cancer. This clone was found once. Generated by immunoSEQ multiplex PCR, the TCRdb table keeps only in-frame clones and is missing some. The sample lists approximately 30,000 clones; about 89% were seen once. Time point noted: peripheral blood 6 weeks after treatment start. The length of the CDR3 is 12 residues. V shed 0 bases and J shed 8 bases, with 7 bases lying between them. The chain couples TRBV23-1 to TRBJ1-2; no firm D call. TRBV23-1 has ORF status, its function being uncertain. The sample consisted of PBMCs, taken around atezolizumab (anti-PD-L1) treatment. The TCR comes from an elderly man with urothelial cancer. DNA for the CDR3: TGCGCCAGCAGTCAATCTCCCAAAGGCTACACCTTC. Its protein product is CASSQSPKGYTF.